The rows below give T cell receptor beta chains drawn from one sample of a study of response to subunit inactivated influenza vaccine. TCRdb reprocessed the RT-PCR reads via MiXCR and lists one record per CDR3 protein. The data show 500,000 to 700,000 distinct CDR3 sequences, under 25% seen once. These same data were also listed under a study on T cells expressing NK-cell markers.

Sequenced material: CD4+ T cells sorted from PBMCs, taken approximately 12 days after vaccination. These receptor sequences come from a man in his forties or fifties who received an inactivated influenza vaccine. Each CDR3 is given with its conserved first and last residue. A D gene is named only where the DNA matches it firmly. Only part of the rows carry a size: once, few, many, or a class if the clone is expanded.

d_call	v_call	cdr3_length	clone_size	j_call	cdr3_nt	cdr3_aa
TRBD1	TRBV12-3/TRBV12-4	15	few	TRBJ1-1	TGTGCCAGCAGTCCTCCCGGGACAGCCCAGGATGAAGCTTTCTTT	CASSPPGTAQDEAFF
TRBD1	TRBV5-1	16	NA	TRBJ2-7	TGCGCCAGCAGCTTGACCCAGGGGGCAGTCACCTACGAGCAGTACTTC	CASSLTQGAVTYEQYF
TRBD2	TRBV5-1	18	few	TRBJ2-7	TGCGCCAGCAGAGCTACCGGGACTAGCGGGCTTAGGTCCTACGAGCAGTACTTC	CASRATGTSGLRSYEQYF
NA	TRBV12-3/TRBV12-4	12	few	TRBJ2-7	TGTGCCGCCTCTCGGGGGACCGGCGAGCAGTACTTC	CAASRGTGEQYF
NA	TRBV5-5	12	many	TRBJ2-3	TGTGCCAGCAGCTTGCGGTCAGATACGCAGTATTTT	CASSLRSDTQYF
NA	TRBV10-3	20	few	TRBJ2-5	TGTGCCATCAGTGAGTCGGTTGCGGGTGTCGAACCTTACATTAAAGAGACCCAGTACTTC	CAISESVAGVEPYIKETQYF
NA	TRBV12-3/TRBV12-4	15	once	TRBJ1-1	TGTGCCAGCACGCCAGGGATAACCATGAACACTGAAGCTTTCTTT	CASTPGITMNTEAFF
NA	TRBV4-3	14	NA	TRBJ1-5	TGCGCCAGCAGTCAAGCGGCCGGGGGGGGGCCCCAGCATTTT	CASSQAAGGGPQHF
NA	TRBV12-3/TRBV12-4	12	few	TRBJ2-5	TGTGCCAGCACTTTGTCAGGCGAGACCCAGTACTTC	CASTLSGETQYF
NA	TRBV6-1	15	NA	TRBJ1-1	TGTGCCAGCAGTGAAGGGAGCTCCATGAACACTGAAGCTTTCTTT	CASSEGSSMNTEAFF
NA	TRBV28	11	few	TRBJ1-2	TGTGCCAGCAAAAGGGAATATGGCTACACCTTC	CASKREYGYTF
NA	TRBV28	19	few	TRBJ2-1	TGTGCCAGCAGTCTGAGGGGGGGCGCGGGGAGCACCCTCTTCAATGAGCAGTTCTTC	CASSLRGGAGSTLFNEQFF
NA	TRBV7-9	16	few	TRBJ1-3	TGTGCCAGCAGCTTAACCCCAACAGGGTCTGGAAACACCATATATTTT	CASSLTPTGSGNTIYF
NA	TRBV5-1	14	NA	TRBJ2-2	TGCGCCAGCAGCAAGGGAGGAGGCACCGGGGAGCTGTTTTTT	CASSKGGGTGELFF
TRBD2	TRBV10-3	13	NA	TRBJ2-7	TGTGCCATCAGGGGGGGGGACGGCTACGAGCAGTACTTC	CAIRGGDGYEQYF
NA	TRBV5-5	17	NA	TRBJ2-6	TGTGCCAGCAGCATAAGTATCCGGGACTCTGGGGCCAACGTCCTGACTTTC	CASSISIRDSGANVLTF
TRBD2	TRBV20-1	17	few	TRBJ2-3	TGCAGTGCTAGAGCGAAACTAGCGGGAACGAATCCAGATACGCAGTATTTT	CSARAKLAGTNPDTQYF
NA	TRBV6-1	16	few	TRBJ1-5	TGTGCCAGCTCCCTGGGGGGGACTTATAGCAATCAGCCCCAGCATTTT	CASSLGGTYSNQPQHF
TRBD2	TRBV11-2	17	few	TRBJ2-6	TGTGCCAGCACCCGAAACTTGGCGGGGGATGGGGCCAACGTCCTGACTTTC	CASTRNLAGDGANVLTF
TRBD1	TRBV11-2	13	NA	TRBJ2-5	TGTGCCAGCAGCTTAGATTATAGGGACAGCCACGACTTC	CASSLDYRDSHDF
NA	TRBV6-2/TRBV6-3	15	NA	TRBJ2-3	TGTGCCAGCAGCCTCATCAGGGGTTCTGTAGATACGCAGTATTTT	CASSLIRGSVDTQYF
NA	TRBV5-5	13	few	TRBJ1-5	TGTGCCAGCAGCCGGGACATGGATCAGCCCCAGCATTTT	CASSRDMDQPQHF
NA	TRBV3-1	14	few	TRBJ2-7	TGTGCCAGCAGCCGATCCGGACAGTACTACGAGCAGTACTTC	CASSRSGQYYEQYF
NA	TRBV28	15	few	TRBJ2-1	TGTGCCAGCAGTTTGGCGCGGGACATTCGCAATGAGCAGTTCTTC	CASSLARDIRNEQFF
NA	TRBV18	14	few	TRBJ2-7	TGTGCCAGCTCACCACCGGGGCGGTGGTACGAGCAGTACTTC	CASSPPGRWYEQYF
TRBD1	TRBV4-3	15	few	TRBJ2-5	TGCGCCAGCAGCCAAGCCGGGACAGGGGAACAGACCCAGTACTTC	CASSQAGTGEQTQYF
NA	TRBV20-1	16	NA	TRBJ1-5	TGCAGTGCCACCAGGGGTGGTGGGAGGGTCGATCAGCCCCAGCATTTT	CSATRGGGRVDQPQHF
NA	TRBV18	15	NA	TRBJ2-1	TGTGCCAGCTCACCGACAGGCAACTCCTACAATGAGCAGTTCTTC	CASSPTGNSYNEQFF
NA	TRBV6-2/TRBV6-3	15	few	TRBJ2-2	TGTGCCAGCAACGCCTTGTCGAGGAACACCGGGGAGCTGTTTTTT	CASNALSRNTGELFF
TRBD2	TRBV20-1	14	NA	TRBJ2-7	TGCAGTGCCCCAACCCTAGCGGGAGCGGGTGAGCAGTACTTC	CSAPTLAGAGEQYF
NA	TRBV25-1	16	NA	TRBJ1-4	TGTGCCAGCAGTGAGGGACAAAGGGCAGTGGGGGAAAAACTGTTTTTT	CASSEGQRAVGEKLFF
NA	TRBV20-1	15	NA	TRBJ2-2	TGCAGTGCTCCCCGTGGGGGCTCGGGCACCGGGGAGCTGTTTTTT	CSAPRGGSGTGELFF
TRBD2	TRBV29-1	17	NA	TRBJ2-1	TGCAGCGTTGAAGGGACTAGCGGGAGTTCCACCTACAATGAGCAGTTCTTC	CSVEGTSGSSTYNEQFF
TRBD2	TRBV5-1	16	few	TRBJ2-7	TGCGCCAGCAGCCCTGGCACACCGGGGGGTGCCTACGAGCAGTACTTC	CASSPGTPGGAYEQYF
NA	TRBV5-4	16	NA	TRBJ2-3	TGTGCCAGCAGCGTCGAGGGAACCACCTCCACAGATACGCAGTATTTT	CASSVEGTTSTDTQYF
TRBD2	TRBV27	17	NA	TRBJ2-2	TGTGCCAGCACCCGGGGACTAGCGGGAGTTAGCACCGGGGAGCTGTTTTTT	CASTRGLAGVSTGELFF
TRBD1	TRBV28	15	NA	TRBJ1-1	TGTGCCAGCAGTTTGATGACAGGGGCGGGCACTGAAGCTTTCTTT	CASSLMTGAGTEAFF
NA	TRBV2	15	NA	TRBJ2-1	TGTGCCGGGGCGAGGACGGTTAGCTCCTACAATGAGCAGTTCTTC	CAGARTVSSYNEQFF
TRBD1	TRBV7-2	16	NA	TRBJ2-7	TGTGCCAGCAGCTCGACGACAGGGTTCCCTTCCTACGAGCAGTACTTC	CASSSTTGFPSYEQYF
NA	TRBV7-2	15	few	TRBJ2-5	TGTGCCAGCACGAGGACATTGTCGTTGCAAGAGACCCAGTACTTC	CASTRTLSLQETQYF
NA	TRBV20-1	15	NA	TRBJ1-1	TGCAGTGCTAGGGATGGTTGGGCGGTAAACACTGAAGCTTTCTTT	CSARDGWAVNTEAFF
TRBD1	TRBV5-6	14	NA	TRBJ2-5	TGTGCCAGCAGGAACAGGGGGGTCCAAGAGACCCAGTACTTC	CASRNRGVQETQYF
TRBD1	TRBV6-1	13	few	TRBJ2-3	TGTGCCAGCAGTGGTGGACAGGGGAGGACGCAGTATTTT	CASSGGQGRTQYF
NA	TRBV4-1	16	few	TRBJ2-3	TGCGCCAGCAGCCAAGCCGGGCTTACCCTCACAGATACGCAGTATTTT	CASSQAGLTLTDTQYF
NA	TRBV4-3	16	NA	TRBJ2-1	TGCGCCAGCAGCCAAGGGGATGGGACGCACCTCGATGAGCAGTTCTTC	CASSQGDGTHLDEQFF
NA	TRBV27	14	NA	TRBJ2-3	TGTGCCAGCAGTCCTTGGACTGTATCAGATACGCAGTATTTT	CASSPWTVSDTQYF
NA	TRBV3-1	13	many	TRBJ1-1	TGCGCCAGCAGCCAAGTGAGGAACACTGAAGCTTTCTTT	CASSQVRNTEAFF
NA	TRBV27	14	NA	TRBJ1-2	TGTGCCAGCAGCCCACCGGGAGCCGTTTATGGCTACACCTTC	CASSPPGAVYGYTF
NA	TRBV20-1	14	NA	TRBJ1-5	TGCAGTGCCAGACGGGAGGGGATGGGTCAGCCCCAGCATTTT	CSARREGMGQPQHF
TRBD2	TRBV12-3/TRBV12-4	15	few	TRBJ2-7	TGTGCCAGCAGTCCCGGGGTAGCGGGAGACTACGAGCAGTACTTC	CASSPGVAGDYEQYF
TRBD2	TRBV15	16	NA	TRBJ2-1	TGTGCCACCAGCAGCTCTTGGGGGGGAGTCTACAATGAGCAGTTCTTC	CATSSSWGGVYNEQFF
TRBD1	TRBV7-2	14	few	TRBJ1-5	TGTGCCAGCAGCTGGGACAGGGGAGGTCAGCCCCAGCATTTT	CASSWDRGGQPQHF
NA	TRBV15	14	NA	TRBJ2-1	TGTGCCACCAGCAGAGGGGGTAGCGGCAATGAGCAGTTCTTC	CATSRGGSGNEQFF
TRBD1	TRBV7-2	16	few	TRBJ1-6	TGTGCCAGCAGCAAACGACAGGGATCCCTTAATTCACCCCTCCACTTT	CASSKRQGSLNSPLHF
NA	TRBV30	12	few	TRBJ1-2	TGTGCCTGGACTAAAGGAGGGGGAGGCTACACCTTC	CAWTKGGGGYTF
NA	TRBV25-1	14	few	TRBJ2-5	TGTGCCAGCAGTGAATTCCGGGAACAAGAGACCCAGTACTTC	CASSEFREQETQYF
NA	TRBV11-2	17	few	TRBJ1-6	TGTGCCAGCAGCTTAGGTCCGGTCAGCTCCTATAATTCACCCCTCCACTTT	CASSLGPVSSYNSPLHF
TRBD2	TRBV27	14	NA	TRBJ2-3	TGTGCCAGCAGTCGACTAGCGGGAGTTGATACGCAGTATTTT	CASSRLAGVDTQYF
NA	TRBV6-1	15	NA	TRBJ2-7	TGTGCCAGCAGTGAACTTACAGGGAGCTCCTACGAGCAGTACTTC	CASSELTGSSYEQYF
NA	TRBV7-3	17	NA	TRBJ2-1	TGTGCCAGCAGCTTCCCAGTGGTTTGGGGCTCCTACAATGAGCAGTTCTTC	CASSFPVVWGSYNEQFF